Included here is one T cell receptor (beta chain) sequence, with context. The antigen is not known. Clones were sequenced by immunoSEQ multiplex PCR, and TCRdb holds only the in-frame ones, with some missing. The sample yields about 82,000 clones, about 86% seen once. This sample is drawn from a study of OX40 agonist ivuxolimab in advanced cancers. Looking at the study overall: Patients in dose escalation had liver, melanoma, kidney or head and neck cancers.

Study-wide points: Among some nonresponders, normalized T-cell clonal expansion was also low. CD4+ and CD8+ blood T cells expanded clonally by week 6 at 0.1 to 3.0 mg/kg.

This CDR3 has 16 amino acids. This chain links TRBV7-5 with TRBJ1-6. TRBV7-5 constitutes a pseudogene. This TCR was sampled from an adult with an advanced solid tumor such as melanoma, head and neck, liver or kidney cancer. The source was CD4+ or CD8+ T cells sorted from blood, collected in a trial of the OX40 agonist ivuxolimab. This CDR3 reads CARITRLSSYNSPLHF. The CDR3 DNA reads as TGTGCCAGAATCACCCGATTGAGCTCCTATAATTCACCCCTCCACTTT.